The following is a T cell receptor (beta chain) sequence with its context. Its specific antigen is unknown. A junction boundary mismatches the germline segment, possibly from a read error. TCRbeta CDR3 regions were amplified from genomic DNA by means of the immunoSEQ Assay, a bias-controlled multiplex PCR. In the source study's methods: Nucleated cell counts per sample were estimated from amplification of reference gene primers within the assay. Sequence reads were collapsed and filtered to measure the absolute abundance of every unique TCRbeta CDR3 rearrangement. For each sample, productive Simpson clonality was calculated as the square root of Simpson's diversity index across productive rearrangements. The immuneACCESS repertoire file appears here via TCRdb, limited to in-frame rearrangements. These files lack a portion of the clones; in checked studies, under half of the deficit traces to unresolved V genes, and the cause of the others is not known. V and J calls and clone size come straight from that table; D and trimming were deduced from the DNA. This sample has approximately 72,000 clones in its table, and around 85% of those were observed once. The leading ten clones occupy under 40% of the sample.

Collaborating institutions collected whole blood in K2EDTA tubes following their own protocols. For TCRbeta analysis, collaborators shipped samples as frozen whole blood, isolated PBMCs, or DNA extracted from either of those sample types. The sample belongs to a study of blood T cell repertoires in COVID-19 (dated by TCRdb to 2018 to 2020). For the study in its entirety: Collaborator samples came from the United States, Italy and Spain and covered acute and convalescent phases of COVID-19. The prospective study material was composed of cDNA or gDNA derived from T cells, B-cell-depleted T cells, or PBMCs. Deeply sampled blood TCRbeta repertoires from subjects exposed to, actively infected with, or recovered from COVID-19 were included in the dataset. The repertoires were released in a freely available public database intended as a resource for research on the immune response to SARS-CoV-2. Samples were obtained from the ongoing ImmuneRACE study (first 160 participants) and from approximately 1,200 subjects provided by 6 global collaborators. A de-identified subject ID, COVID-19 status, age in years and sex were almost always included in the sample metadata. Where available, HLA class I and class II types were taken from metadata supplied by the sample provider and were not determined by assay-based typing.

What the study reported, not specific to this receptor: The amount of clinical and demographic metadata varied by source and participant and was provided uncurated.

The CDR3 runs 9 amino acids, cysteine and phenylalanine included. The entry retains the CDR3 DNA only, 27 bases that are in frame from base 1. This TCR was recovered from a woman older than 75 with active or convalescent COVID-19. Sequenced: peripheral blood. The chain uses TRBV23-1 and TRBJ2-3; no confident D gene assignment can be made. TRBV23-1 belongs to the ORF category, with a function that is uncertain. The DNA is TGCGCCAGCAGTGACTCCGCGGATTTT. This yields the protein CASSDSADF.